The clone carrying this T cell receptor (beta chain) was seen many times. What it binds is not known. Next came a second PCR, run for about 6 to 12 cycles, which used a sample-barcoded 5' primer along with a J-beta primer mix. Each sample provided no less than 2.5 million CDR3-containing paired-end reads. TCRdb fed the 5' RACE reads into MiXCR, producing one record per CDR3 protein. The sample comprises 850,000 to 1,300,000 distinct CDR3 sequences, under 45% of which are singletons, and approximately 17% rests with the top ten. The people who gave samples were healthy Caucasians from Russia, aged about 6 to 95. V lost 7 bases to trimming and J lost 2 bases, with 10 bases between them. Germline loops: CDR1 LGHDT, CDR2 YNNKEL (reference sequence). This CDR3 has 13 residues. This sample was taken from a study of blood T cells in healthy people across ages. Study-level points and caveats: Naive T cell percentage by flow cytometry tracked strongly with beta diversity.

The sequenced sample was blood. The receptor was derived from a woman aged 55-69 years in good health. V usage is TRBV3-1 and J usage is TRBJ2-3; D assignment may be TRBD1 or TRBD2 (5 bases each). The CDR3 loop is CASMGTLTDTQYF. The CDR3 DNA follows: TGTGCCAGCATGGGGACCCTCACAGATACGCAGTATTTT.